Presented here are 12 T cell receptor beta chains from one specimen sequenced in a study of cytomegalovirus exposure and HLA in healthy donors (dated by TCRdb to 2016 to 2017). Libraries were made using the immunoSEQ multiplex PCR assay. A mixture of 60 forward primers for TCR Vbeta segments and 13 reverse primers for TCR Jbeta segments was used in the multiplex PCR. This is the immuneACCESS table as TCRdb keeps it, with only in-frame sequences that have V and J called. A part of the clones is gone; compared with another copy, unresolved V genes explain less than half, and the rest is unexplained. The table kept for this sample lists 60,000 to 90,000 clones. The ten largest account for 5% of the sample. Source material: PBMCs. The receptors come from a woman aged 40 to 50 in good health and CMV-seropositive.

The V and J genes are TRBV29-1 and TRBJ1-1; TRBD1 is a possible D gene (5 bases). This CDR3 contains 13 residues. Trimming took off 5 bases at V and 7 bases at J, with 17 bases between the two ends. Per the germline V gene, CDR1 is SQVTM and CDR2 is ANQGSEA. The CDR3: CSVYSWGGGEAFF. CDR3 in DNA: TGCAGCGTTTATTCGTGGGGGGGAGGTGAAGCTTTCTTT.

The V call is TRBV4-2, the J call TRBJ2-1, with D hard to call. There are 15 residues in the CDR3. Trimming left V 0 bases short and J 4 bases short, with 10 bases between. Germline lookup yields CDR1 LGHNA and CDR2 YNFKEQ. The CDR3 DNA sequence: TGTGCCAGCAGCCAAGATCTCACAACATACAATGAGCAGTTCTTC. Protein product: CASSQDLTTYNEQFF.

The chain couples TRBV6-1 to TRBJ1-1; TRBD1 is a possible D gene (5 bases). Germline CDR1 and CDR2: MNHNS and SASEGT. V shed 5 bases and J shed 1 base, with 14 bases lying between them. The CDR3 is 15 amino acids. In nucleotides, the CDR3 is TGTGCCAGCAGTTTCCTACAGGACGCGAACACTGAAGCTTTCTTT. Its protein product is CASSFLQDANTEAFF.

The chain recombines TRBV6-4 with TRBJ1-2; 7 nucleotides agree with TRBD1. V shed 2 bases and J 5 bases; nucleotides not matched to a gene: 8. CDR1 MRHNA and CDR2 SNTAGT come from the germline V gene. The CDR3 runs 15 residues. This chain's CDR3 is CASSDPGTDPYGYTF. CDR3 DNA sequence: TGTGCCAGCAGTGACCCGGGGACAGATCCGTATGGCTACACCTTC.

About this clone itself: The same CDR3 arises from other DNA sequences in this sample as well. The chain joins TRBV5-1 to TRBJ2-2; TRBD2 matches at 10 bases. After removal of 1 base from V and 3 bases from J, the junction contained 9 bases not matched to a gene. CDR3 length: 18 residues. The germline CDR1 and CDR2 sequences are SGHRS and YFSETQ. Here the CDR3 reads CASSLLPAGGPDTGELFF. The CDR3 nucleotides are TGCGCCAGCAGCTTGCTTCCAGCGGGAGGGCCCGACACCGGGGAGCTGTTTTTT. The whole variable domain, filled in from reference TRBV5-1 and TRBJ2-2, reads KAGVTQTPRYLIKTRGQQVTLSCSPISGHRSVSWYQQTPGQGLQFLFEYFSETQRNKGNFPGRFSGRQFSNSRSEMNVSTLELGDSALYLCASSLLPAGGPDTGELFFGEGSRLTVL.

The chain couples TRBV5-4 to TRBJ2-3, with 12 nucleotides matching TRBD2. J lost 2 bases, V lost 4 bases, and 2 bases had no gene match. The CDR3 has 15 residues. The germline V gene has CDR1 SGHNT and CDR2 YYREEE (reference sequence). CDR3 sequence (DNA): TGTGCCAGCAGCCGGACTAGCGGGACCACAGATACGCAGTATTTT. Protein: CASSRTSGTTDTQYF.

As regards this clone: The same CDR3 arises from other DNA sequences in this sample as well. This chain joins TRBV7-8 and TRBJ1-6; 9 bases fit TRBD1. Germline-derived CDR1 and CDR2 are SGHVS and FQNEAQ. The CDR3 is made up of 19 amino acids. Trimming at V came to 2 bases and at J to 0 bases, leaving 8 bases not matched to a gene. The CDR3 region is CASSLTGQGRSSYNSPLHF. DNA of the CDR3: TGTGCCAGCAGCTTAACGGGACAGGGCCGTAGCTCCTATAATTCACCCCTCCACTTT.

This chain's CDR3 is CASSPTGRGAIQYF. The CDR3 DNA follows: TGCGCCAGCAGCCCAACGGGGAGGGGGGCCATTCAGTACTTC. This chain links TRBV4-3 with TRBJ2-4, with D tentatively TRBD2 (7 bases). Trimming took 4 bases from V and 9 from J, leaving 16 bases between them. The CDR3 contains 14 residues. Germline values: CDR1 LGHNA, CDR2 YSLEER.

The gene calls are TRBV28 and TRBJ1-1; 7 bases align to TRBD1. Germline assignment: CDR1 MDHEN and CDR2 SYDVKM. J lost 0 bases, V lost 5 bases, and 3 bases had no gene match. There are 14 residues in the CDR3. The CDR3 bases are TGTGCCAGCAGTCTCGGGACAGTGAACACTGAAGCTTTCTTT. Residues: CASSLGTVNTEAFF.

The chain links TRBV4-2 to TRBJ1-3, with 7 bases identical to TRBD1. CDR3 length: 15 amino acids. Germline loops: CDR1 LGHNA, CDR2 YNFKEQ. Germline trimming cut 1 base from V and 4 bases from J; bases unmatched to any gene: 4. The CDR3: CASSQAQGEGNTIYF. DNA of the CDR3: TGTGCCAGCAGCCAAGCTCAGGGGGAAGGAAACACCATATATTTT.

The chain is built from TRBV25-1 and TRBJ2-1, with 12 bases fitting TRBD2. The CDR3 length is 16 residues. Germline CDR1 is MGHDK and CDR2 is SYGVNS. Trimming at V came to 5 bases and at J to 7 bases, leaving 9 bases not matched to a gene. CDR3 bases: TGTGCCAGCAGTCCACTAGCGGGAGGTTTGGGTAATGAGCAGTTCTTC. Residues: CASSPLAGGLGNEQFF. Full variable domain (remainder filled in from reference TRBV25-1 and TRBJ2-1): EADIYQTPRYLVIGTGKKITLECSQTMGHDKMYWYQQDPGMELHLIHYSYGVNSTEKGDLSSESTVSRIRTEHFPLTLESARPSHTSQYLCASSPLAGGLGNEQFFGPGTRLTVL.

V gene TRBV12-5 combines with J gene TRBJ2-7; 9 nucleotides align to TRBD1. Germline assignment: CDR1 LGHNT and CDR2 FRNRAP. The CDR3 totals 14 residues. The V and J ends lost 6 bases and 2 bases, in that order; junction bases with no gene match: 5. The CDR3 loop reads CASGTGGLTYEQYF. The DNA for the CDR3 is TGTGCTAGTGGCACAGGGGGCTTGACCTACGAGCAGTACTTC.